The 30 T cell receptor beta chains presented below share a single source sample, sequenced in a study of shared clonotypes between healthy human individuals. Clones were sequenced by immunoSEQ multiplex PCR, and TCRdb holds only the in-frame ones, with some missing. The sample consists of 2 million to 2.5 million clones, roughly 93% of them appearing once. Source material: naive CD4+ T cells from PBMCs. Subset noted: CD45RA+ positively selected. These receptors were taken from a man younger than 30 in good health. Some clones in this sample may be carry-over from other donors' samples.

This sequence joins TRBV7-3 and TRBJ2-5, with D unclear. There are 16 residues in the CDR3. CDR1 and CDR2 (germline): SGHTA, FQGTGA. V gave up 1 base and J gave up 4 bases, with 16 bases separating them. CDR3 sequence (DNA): TGTGCCAGCAGCTTAAAAGGCCCTTCCATGGGAGAGACCCAGTACTTC. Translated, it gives CASSLKGPSMGETQYF.

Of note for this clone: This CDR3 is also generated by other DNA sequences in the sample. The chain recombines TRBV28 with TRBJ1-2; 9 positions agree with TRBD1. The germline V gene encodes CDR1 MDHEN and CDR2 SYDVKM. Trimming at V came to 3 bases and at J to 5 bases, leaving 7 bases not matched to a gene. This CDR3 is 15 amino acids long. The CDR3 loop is CASSFGDRVGYGYTF. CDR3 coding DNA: TGTGCCAGCAGTTTTGGGGACAGGGTTGGATATGGCTACACCTTC.

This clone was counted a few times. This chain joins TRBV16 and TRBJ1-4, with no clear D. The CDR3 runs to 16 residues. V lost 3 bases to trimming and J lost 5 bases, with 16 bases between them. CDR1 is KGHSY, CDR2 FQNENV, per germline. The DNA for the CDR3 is TGTGCCAGCAGCCACCTAATGCGCACCCGGAATGAAAAACTGTTTTTT. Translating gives CASSHLMRTRNEKLFF.

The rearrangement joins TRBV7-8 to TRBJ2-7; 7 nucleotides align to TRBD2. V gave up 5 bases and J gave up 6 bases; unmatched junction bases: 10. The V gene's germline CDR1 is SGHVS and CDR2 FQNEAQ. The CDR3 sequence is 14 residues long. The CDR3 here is CASSLRFGGGEQYF. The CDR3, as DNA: TGTGCCAGCAGCCTACGTTTTGGGGGGGGCGAGCAGTACTTC.

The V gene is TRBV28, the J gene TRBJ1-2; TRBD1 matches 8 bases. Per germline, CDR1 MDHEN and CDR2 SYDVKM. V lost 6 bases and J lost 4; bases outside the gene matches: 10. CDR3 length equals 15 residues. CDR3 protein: CASSPSGGFVYGYTF. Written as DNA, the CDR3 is TGTGCCAGCAGCCCCTCAGGGGGCTTTGTCTATGGCTACACCTTC.

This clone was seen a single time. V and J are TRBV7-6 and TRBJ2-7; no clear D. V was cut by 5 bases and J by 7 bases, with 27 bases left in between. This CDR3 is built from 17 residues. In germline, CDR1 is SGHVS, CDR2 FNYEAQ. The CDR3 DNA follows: TGTGCCAGCAGCCCTCTTCTTGACTCGCGCGCCACGTGGGAGCAGTACTTC. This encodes CASSPLLDSRATWEQYF.

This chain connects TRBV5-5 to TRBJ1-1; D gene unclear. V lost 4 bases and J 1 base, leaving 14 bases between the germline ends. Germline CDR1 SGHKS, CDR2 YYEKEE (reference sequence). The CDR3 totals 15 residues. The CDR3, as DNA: TGTGCCAGCAGCCTCCTACCCCAAGAGAACACTGAAGCTTTCTTT. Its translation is CASSLLPQENTEAFF.

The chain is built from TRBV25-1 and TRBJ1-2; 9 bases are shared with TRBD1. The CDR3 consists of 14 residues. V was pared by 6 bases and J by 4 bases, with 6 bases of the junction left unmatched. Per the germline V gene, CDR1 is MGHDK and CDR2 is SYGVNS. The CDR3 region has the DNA TGTGCCAGCAGCTCGACAGGGGGGGCCTATGGCTACACCTTC. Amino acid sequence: CASSSTGGAYGYTF.

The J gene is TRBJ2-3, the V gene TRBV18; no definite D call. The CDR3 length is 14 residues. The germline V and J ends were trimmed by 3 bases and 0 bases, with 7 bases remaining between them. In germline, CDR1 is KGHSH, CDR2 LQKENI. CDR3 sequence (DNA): TGTGCCAGCTCACCGGCGTTTAGCACAGATACGCAGTATTTT. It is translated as CASSPAFSTDTQYF.

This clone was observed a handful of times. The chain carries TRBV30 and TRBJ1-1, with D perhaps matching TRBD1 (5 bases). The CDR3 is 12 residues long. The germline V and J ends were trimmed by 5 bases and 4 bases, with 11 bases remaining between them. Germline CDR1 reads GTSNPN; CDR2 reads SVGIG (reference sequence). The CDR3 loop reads CAWAGSSTEAFF. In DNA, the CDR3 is TGTGCCTGGGCAGGGTCGTCCACTGAAGCTTTCTTT.

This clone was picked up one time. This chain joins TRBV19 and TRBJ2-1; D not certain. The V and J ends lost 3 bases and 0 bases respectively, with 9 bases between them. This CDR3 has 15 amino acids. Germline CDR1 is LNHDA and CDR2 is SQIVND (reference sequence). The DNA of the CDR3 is TGTGCCAGTAGTATTAGGCTTGACTCCTACAATGAGCAGTTCTTC. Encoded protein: CASSIRLDSYNEQFF.

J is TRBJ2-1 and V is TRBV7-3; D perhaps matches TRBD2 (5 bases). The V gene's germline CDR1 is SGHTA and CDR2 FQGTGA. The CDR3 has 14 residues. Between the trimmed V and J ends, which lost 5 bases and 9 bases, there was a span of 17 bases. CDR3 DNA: TGTGCCAGCAGCCCTTTCTTCGGGGTGGGTGAGCAGTTCTTC. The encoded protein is CASSPFFGVGEQFF.

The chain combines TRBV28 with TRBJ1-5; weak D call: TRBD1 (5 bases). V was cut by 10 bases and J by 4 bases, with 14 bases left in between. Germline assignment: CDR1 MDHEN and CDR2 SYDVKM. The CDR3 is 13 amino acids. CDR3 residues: CATTGRPNQPQHF. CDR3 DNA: TGTGCCACTACGGGACGGCCGAATCAGCCCCAGCATTTT.

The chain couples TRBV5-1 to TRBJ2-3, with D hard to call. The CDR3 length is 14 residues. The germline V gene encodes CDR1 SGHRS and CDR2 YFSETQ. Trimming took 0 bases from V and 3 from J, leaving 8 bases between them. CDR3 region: CASSLGSWTDTQYF. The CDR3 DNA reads TGCGCCAGCAGCTTGGGCTCGTGGACAGATACGCAGTATTTT.

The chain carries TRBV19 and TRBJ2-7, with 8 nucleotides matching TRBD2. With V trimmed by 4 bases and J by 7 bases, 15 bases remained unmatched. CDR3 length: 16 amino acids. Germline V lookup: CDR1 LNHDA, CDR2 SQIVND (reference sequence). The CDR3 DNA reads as TGTGCCAGTAGTACCCCCGGGAGTAGCGGGATGGTAGAGCAGTACTTC. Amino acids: CASSTPGSSGMVEQYF.

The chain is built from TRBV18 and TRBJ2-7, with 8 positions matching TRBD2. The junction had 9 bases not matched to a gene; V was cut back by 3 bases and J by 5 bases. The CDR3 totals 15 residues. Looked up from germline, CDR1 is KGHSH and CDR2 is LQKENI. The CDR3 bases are TGTGCCAGCTCACCCAGCCCGGGAGGGGCCCACGAGCAGTACTTC. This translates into CASSPSPGGAHEQYF.

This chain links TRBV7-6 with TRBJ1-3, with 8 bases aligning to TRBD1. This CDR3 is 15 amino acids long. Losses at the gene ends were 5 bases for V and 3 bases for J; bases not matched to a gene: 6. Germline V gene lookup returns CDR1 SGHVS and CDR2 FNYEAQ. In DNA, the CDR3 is TGTGCCAGCAGCCTCGCGGACAGGGTTGGAAACACCATATATTTT. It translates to CASSLADRVGNTIYF.

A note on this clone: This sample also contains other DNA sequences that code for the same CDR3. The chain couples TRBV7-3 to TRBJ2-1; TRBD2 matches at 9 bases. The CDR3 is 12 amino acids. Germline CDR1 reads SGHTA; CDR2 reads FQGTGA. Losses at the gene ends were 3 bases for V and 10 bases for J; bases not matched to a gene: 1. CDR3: CASSLTSGEQFF. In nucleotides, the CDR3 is TGTGCCAGCAGCTTGACTAGCGGAGAGCAGTTCTTC.

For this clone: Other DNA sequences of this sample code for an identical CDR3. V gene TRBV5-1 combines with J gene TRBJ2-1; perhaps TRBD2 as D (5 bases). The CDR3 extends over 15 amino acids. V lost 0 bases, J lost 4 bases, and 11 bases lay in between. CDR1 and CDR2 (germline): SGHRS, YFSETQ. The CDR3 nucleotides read TGCGCCAGCAGCTTGGCTGGACGGGAATACAATGAGCAGTTCTTC. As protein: CASSLAGREYNEQFF.

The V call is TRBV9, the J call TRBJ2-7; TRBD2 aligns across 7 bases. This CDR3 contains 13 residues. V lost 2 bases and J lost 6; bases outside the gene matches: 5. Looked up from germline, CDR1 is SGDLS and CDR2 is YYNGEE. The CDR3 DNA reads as TGTGCCAGCAGCGTGACTAGCATGGGCGAGCAGTACTTC. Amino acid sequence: CASSVTSMGEQYF.

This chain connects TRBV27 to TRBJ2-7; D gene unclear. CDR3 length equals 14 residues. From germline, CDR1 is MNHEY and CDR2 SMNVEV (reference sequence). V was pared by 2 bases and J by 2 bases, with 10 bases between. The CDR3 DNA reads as TGTGCCAGCAGTTTACGCAGCTTTCCCTACGAGCAGTACTTC. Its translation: CASSLRSFPYEQYF.

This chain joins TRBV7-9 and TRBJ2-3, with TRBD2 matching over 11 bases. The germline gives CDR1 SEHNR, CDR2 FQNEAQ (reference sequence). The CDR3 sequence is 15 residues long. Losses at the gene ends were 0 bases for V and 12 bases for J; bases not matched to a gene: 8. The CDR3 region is CASSLATSGTTNQYF. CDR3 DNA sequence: TGTGCCAGCAGCTTAGCGACTAGCGGGACCACAAACCAGTATTTT.

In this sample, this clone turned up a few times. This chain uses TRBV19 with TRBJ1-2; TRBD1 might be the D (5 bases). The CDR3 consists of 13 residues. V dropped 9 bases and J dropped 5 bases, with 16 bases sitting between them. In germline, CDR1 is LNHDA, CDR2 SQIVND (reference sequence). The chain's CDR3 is CASKEQESYGYTF. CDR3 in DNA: TGTGCCAGCAAGGAACAGGAATCGTATGGCTACACCTTC.

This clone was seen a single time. CDR3 in DNA: TGTGCCAGCAGTGAGAAGGTCAGCCGGTACGAGCAGTACTTC. Its translation: CASSEKVSRYEQYF. This chain uses TRBV6-1 with TRBJ2-7; unclear D gene. This CDR3 is 14 amino acids long. Germline V gene data show CDR1 as MNHNS and CDR2 as SASEGT. Trimming took 3 bases from V and 4 from J, leaving 13 bases between them.

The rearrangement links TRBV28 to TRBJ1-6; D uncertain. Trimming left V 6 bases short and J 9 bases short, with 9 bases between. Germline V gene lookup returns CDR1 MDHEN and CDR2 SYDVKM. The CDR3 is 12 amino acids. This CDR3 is CASSQTTSPLHF. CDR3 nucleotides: TGTGCCAGCAGCCAGACTACTTCACCCCTCCACTTT.

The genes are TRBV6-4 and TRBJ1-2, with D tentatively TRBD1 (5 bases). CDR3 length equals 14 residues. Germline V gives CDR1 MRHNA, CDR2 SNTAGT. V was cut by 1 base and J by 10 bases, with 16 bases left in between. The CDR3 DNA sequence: TGTGCCAGCAGTGACTTACAAGGGACCGGGGCCTACACCTTC. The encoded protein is CASSDLQGTGAYTF.

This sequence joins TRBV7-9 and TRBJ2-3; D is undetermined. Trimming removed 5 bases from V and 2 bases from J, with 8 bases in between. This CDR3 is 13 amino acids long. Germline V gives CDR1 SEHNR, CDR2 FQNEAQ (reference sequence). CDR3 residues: CASSPEDTDTQYF. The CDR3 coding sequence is TGTGCCAGCAGCCCCGAAGACACAGATACGCAGTATTTT.

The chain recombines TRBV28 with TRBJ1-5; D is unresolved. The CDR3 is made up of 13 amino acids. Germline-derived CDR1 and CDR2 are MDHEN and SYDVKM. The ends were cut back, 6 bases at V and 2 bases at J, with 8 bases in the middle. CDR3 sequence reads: CASRTDGNQPQHF. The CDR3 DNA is TGTGCCAGCAGGACGGACGGCAATCAGCCCCAGCATTTT.

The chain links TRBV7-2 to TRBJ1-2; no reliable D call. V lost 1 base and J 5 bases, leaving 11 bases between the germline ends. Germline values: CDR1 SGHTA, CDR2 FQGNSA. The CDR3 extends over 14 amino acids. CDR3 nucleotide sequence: TGTGCCAGCAGCTTAGGTTTACAGCCTTATGGCTACACCTTC. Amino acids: CASSLGLQPYGYTF.

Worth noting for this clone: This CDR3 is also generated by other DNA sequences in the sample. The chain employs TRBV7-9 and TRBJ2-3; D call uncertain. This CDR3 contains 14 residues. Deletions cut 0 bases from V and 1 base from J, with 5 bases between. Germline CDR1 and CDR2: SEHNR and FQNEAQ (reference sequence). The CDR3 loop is CASSLAQGTDTQYF. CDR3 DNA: TGTGCCAGCAGCTTAGCGCAGGGCACAGATACGCAGTATTTT.